This section outlines one TCR beta chain sequence together with its context. The target antigen is unknown. Libraries were prepared by immunoSEQ multiplex PCR; TCRdb keeps only in-frame clonotypes and omits some of them. The table shows about 31,000 clones, with approximately 70% occurring only once. The sample originates from a study of early stage breast cancer tumors. Overall study: Average read coverage per sample was approximately 9.1-fold. Study-wide points: Compared with adjacent normal breast tissue, tumors showed around 2.5-fold greater T cell density and higher clonality.

V lost 2 bases to trimming and J lost 9 bases, with 11 bases between them. The germline CDR1 and CDR2 sequences are KGHSH and LQKENI. The CDR3 is 13 residues long. The specimen sequenced was breast tumor tissue. This sequence joins TRBV18 and TRBJ1-5; no firm D call. The clonotype originates from a young adult with breast cancer. DNA of the CDR3: TGTGCCAGCTCACCAGCGAAGGGCAGGCCCCAGCATTTT. This encodes CASSPAKGRPQHF. The complete variable domain, with remaining parts taken from reference TRBV18 and TRBJ1-5, reads NAGVMQNPRHLVRRRGQEARLRCSPMKGHSHVYWYRQLPEEGLKFMVYLQKENIIDESGMPKERFSAEFPKEGPSILRIQQVVRGDSAAYFCASSPAKGRPQHFGDGTRLSIL.